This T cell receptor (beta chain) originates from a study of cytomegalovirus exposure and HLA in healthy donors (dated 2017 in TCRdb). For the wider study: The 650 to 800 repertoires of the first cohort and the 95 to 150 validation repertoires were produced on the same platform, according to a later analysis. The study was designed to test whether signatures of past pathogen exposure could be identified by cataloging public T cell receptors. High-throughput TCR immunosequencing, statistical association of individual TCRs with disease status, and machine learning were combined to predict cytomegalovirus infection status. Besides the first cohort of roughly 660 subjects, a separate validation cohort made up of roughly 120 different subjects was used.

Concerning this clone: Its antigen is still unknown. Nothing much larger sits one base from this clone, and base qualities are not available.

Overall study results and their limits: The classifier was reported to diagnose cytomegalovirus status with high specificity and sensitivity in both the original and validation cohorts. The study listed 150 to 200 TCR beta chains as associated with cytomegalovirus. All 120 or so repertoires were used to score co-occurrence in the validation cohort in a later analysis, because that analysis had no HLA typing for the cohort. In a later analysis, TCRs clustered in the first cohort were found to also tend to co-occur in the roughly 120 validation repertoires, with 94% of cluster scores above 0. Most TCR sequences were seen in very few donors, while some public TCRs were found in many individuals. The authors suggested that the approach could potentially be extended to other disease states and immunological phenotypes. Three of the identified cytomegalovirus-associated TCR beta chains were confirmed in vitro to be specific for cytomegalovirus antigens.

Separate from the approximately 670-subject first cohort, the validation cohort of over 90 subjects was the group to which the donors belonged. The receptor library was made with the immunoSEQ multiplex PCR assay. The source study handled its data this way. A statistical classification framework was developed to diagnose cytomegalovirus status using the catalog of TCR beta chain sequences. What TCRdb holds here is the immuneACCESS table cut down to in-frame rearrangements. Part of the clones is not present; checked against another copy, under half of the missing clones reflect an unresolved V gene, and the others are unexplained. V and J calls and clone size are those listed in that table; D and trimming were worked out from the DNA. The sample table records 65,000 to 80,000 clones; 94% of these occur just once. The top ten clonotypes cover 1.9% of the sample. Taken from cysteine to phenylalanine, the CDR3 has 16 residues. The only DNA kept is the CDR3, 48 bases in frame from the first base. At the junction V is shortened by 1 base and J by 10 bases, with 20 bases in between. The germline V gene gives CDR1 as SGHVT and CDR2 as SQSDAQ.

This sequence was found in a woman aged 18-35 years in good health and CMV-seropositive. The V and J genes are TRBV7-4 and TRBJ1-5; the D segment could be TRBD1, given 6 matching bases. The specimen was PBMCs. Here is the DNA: TGTGCCAGCAGCTTAGACCCGGACAGCCAGGATTATCCCCAGCATTTT. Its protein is CASSLDPDSQDYPQHF.